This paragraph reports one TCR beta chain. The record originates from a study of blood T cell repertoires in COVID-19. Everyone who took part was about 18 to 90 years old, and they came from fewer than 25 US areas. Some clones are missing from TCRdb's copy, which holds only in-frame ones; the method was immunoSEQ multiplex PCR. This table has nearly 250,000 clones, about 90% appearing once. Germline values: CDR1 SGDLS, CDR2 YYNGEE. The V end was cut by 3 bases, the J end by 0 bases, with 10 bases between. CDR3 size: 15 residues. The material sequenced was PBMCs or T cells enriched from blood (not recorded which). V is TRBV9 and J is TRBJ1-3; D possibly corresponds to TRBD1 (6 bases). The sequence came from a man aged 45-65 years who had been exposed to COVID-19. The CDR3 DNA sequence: TGTGCCAGCAGCGATGGGGGCCCCTCTGGAAACACCATATATTTT. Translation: CASSDGGPSGNTIYF.